This T cell receptor beta chain came from a study of blood T cell repertoires in COVID-19. Overall study context: Samples taken during acute and convalescent COVID-19 were collected in the United States, Italy and Spain. From T cells, B-cell-depleted T cells, or PBMCs came the material, which was cDNA or gDNA.

Original handling: How many nucleated cells were present was estimated from reference gene primer amplification. The protocol was immunoSEQ multiplex PCR, while the TCRdb copy is restricted to in-frame clones and leaves out a portion. D and trimming were read from the DNA, whereas the V and J calls and clone size are those reported in that table. The sample gives around 34,000 clones, about 80% of which show up once; about 15% is in the top ten. V lost 1 base, J lost 7 bases, and 4 bases stayed unmatched. Germline V gene sequence: CDR1 LNHDA, CDR2 SQIVND (reference sequence). The CDR3 covers 15 residues.

Sequenced material: peripheral blood. The TCR was taken from a woman in her sixties or seventies with acute or convalescent COVID-19. The chain combines TRBV19 with TRBJ1-4; 9 bases are a match to TRBD1. The CDR3 sequence: CASSIAGTGIEKLFF. DNA for the CDR3: TGTGCCAGTAGTATAGCTGGGACAGGGATTGAAAAACTGTTTTTT. Using reference TRBV19 and TRBJ1-4 for the parts outside the CDR3, the full variable domain is DGGITQSPKYLFRKEGQNVTLSCEQNLNHDAMYWYRQDPGQGLRLIYYSQIVNDFQKGDIAEGYSVSREKKESFPLTVTSAQKNPTAFYLCASSIAGTGIEKLFFGSGTQLSVL.